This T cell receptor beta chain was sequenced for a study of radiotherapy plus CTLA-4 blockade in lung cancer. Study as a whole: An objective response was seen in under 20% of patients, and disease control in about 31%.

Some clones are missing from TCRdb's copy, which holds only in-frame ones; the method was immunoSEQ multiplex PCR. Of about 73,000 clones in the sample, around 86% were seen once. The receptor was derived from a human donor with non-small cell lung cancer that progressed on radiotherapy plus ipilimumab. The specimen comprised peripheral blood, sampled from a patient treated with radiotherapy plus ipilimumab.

This CDR3 is CASSLDNDRAQYF. CDR3 DNA: TGCGCCAGCAGCTTGGACAACGACAGGGCCCAGTACTTC. The V call is TRBV5-1, the J call TRBJ2-7, with 7 bases lining up with TRBD1. Trimming took 0 bases from V and 10 from J; bases not matched to a gene: 7. Germline values: CDR1 SGHRS, CDR2 YFSETQ. The CDR3 consists of 13 residues.